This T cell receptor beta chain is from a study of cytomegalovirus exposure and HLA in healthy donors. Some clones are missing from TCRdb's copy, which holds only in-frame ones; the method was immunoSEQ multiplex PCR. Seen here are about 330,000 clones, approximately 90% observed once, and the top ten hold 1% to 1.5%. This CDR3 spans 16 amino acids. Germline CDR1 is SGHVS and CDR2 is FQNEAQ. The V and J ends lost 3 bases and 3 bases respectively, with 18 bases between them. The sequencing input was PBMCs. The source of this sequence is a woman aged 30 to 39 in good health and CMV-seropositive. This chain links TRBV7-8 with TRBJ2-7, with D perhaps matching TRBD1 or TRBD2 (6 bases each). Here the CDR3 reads CASSFPSTGGGYEQYF. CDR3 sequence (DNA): TGTGCCAGCAGCTTCCCATCGACAGGAGGGGGCTACGAGCAGTACTTC.